The 18 T cell receptor beta chains reported below all come from one sample, sequenced in a study of blood T cell repertoires in COVID-19. Only in-frame clones appear in the TCRdb table, and some are missing; sequencing was by immunoSEQ multiplex PCR. The table lists 250,000 or so clones, about 80% of them singletons, with 3.4% in the top ten. What was sequenced was PBMCs or T cells enriched from blood (not recorded which). All receptors come from a man between 45 and 60 years old who had recovered from COVID-19.

V and J are TRBV12-2 and TRBJ2-3; TRBD1, the D gene given by the table, was not confirmed from the DNA. TRBV12-2 is marked as a pseudogene. The CDR3 loop spans 17 amino acids. The CDR3: CASRFREGTGVTDTQYF. The CDR3 DNA is TGTGCAAGTCGCTTTAGGGAAGGGACAGGGGTCACAGATACGCAGTATTTT.

The chain has TRBV5-1 and TRBJ2-2; the D gene is possibly TRBD1 (6 bases). V lost 2 bases and J 4 bases, leaving 15 bases between the germline ends. CDR3 length: 16 residues. CDR1 is SGHRS, CDR2 YFSETQ, per germline. Here the CDR3 reads CASSFGVGGSTGELFF. CDR3 DNA: TGCGCCAGCAGCTTCGGCGTAGGGGGAAGCACCGGGGAGCTGTTTTTT.

The chain is built from TRBV2 and TRBJ2-3, with TRBD2 matching over 12 bases. CDR1 is SNHLY and CDR2 is FYNNEI in the germline V gene. The junction had 9 bases not matched to a gene; V was cut back by 6 bases and J by 5 bases. The CDR3 has 16 residues. For the CDR3, the DNA is TGTGCCAGCAGAGCCCCTAGCGGGGGGGTGGTAGATACGCAGTATTTT. Amino acids: CASRAPSGGVVDTQYF.

This clone was counted only a few times. The V gene is TRBV6-5, the J gene TRBJ2-7; TRBD2 matches at 9 bases. The CDR3 covers 13 residues. Trimming at V came to 6 bases and at J to 2 bases, leaving 2 bases not matched to a gene. The germline V gene encodes CDR1 MNHEY and CDR2 SVGAGI. CDR3 loop: CASRAGGTYEQYF. The CDR3 DNA reads as TGTGCCAGCAGAGCGGGGGGCACCTACGAGCAGTACTTC.

The genes are TRBV10-3 and TRBJ1-4, with a weak D call TRBD1 (6 bases). V was pared by 0 bases and J by 6 bases, with 11 bases between. This CDR3 has 15 amino acids. Germline-derived CDR1 and CDR2 are ENHRY and SYGVKD. The CDR3 sequence is CAISESTGYDEKLFF. The CDR3 DNA reads TGTGCCATCAGTGAGTCTACAGGGTATGATGAAAAACTGTTTTTT.

This clone was picked up a small number of times. The chain joins TRBV3-1 (or the pseudogene TRBV3-2) to TRBJ2-1, with 13 bases identical to TRBD2. V trimming: 4 bases; J trimming: 7 bases; junction bases outside the gene matches: 4. The CDR3 runs to 15 residues. The V gene's germline CDR1 is LGHDT and CDR2 YNNKEL (reference sequence). Here the CDR3 reads CASSPTGLAGNEQFF. The CDR3, as DNA: TGTGCCAGCAGCCCCACGGGACTAGCGGGAAATGAGCAGTTCTTC.

The CDR3 DNA reads TGTGCCAGCAGCCTGGGACAGAAAACCTACGAGCAGTACTTC. Protein product: CASSLGQKTYEQYF. The rearrangement joins TRBV28 to TRBJ2-7; TRBD1 matches at 7 bases. In germline, CDR1 is MDHEN, CDR2 SYDVKM. The CDR3 has 14 residues. Trimming cost V 6 bases and J 2 bases; bases outside gene matches: 7.

This clone was counted only a few times. The genes are TRBV5-5 and TRBJ2-7; D might be TRBD1 (5 bases). CDR3 length equals 15 residues. Trimming took 1 base from V and 5 from J, leaving 16 bases between them. The germline CDR1 and CDR2 sequences are SGHKS and YYEKEE (reference sequence). CDR3 nucleotides: TGTGCCAGCAGCTTGCCCCATACGACAGAAAACGAGCAGTACTTC. Its protein is CASSLPHTTENEQYF.

This clone showed up just once. V usage is TRBV4-3 and J usage is TRBJ2-1, with 8 bases lining up with TRBD1. The J segment lost 6 bases and the V segment lost 1 base, leaving 5 bases of the junction unmatched. This CDR3 comprises 15 residues. Germline V lookup: CDR1 LGHNA, CDR2 YSLEER. The CDR3 reads CASSQVQGAFNEQFF. CDR3 sequence (DNA): TGCGCCAGCAGCCAAGTTCAGGGGGCGTTCAATGAGCAGTTCTTC.

This chain connects TRBV29-1 to TRBJ2-7, with 8 bases lining up with TRBD1. V lost 6 bases and J lost 3; bases outside the gene matches: 7. CDR3 length: 13 amino acids. CDR1 and CDR2 from the germline V gene are SQVTM and ANQGSEA. The CDR3 reads CSVGGTGNYEQYF. CDR3 DNA sequence: TGCAGCGTCGGAGGGACAGGAAACTACGAGCAGTACTTC.

The J gene is TRBJ1-6, the V gene TRBV27, with a possible D match to TRBD1 (6 bases). CDR1 and CDR2 from the germline V gene are MNHEY and SMNVEV (reference sequence). The CDR3 runs 16 residues. The V end was cut by 3 bases, the J end by 0 bases, with 9 bases between. In DNA form, the CDR3 reads TGTGCCAGCAGTTTTCAGGGGAGCTCCTATAATTCACCCCTCCACTTT. It translates to CASSFQGSSYNSPLHF.

This sequence joins TRBV20-1 and TRBJ1-2; D ambiguous. The CDR3 runs 11 residues. Germline V gene data show CDR1 as DFQATT and CDR2 as SNEGSKA (reference sequence). Deletions cut 0 bases from V and 8 bases from J, with 7 bases between. The CDR3 is CSARDGKGYTF. CDR3 coding DNA: TGCAGTGCTAGAGACGGGAAAGGCTACACCTTC.

This sequence joins TRBV12-5 and TRBJ1-1, with a tentative D call TRBD1 (6 bases). V lost 6 bases to trimming and J lost 3 bases, with 26 bases between them. Germline values: CDR1 LGHNT, CDR2 FRNRAP. The length of the CDR3 is 18 residues. CDR3 protein: CASGPRRYRDEGDTEAFF. In DNA form, the CDR3 reads TGTGCTAGTGGACCAAGGAGGTACAGGGACGAAGGGGACACTGAAGCTTTCTTT.

The chain uses TRBV29-1 and TRBJ2-1; TRBD1 aligns across 9 bases. This CDR3 is built from 15 residues. Trimming cost V 7 bases and J 3 bases; bases outside gene matches: 10. Germline lookup yields CDR1 SQVTM and CDR2 ANQGSEA. The CDR3 DNA sequence: TGCAGCGCTCCGGGACAGGGAGTAAGCTACAATGAGCAGTTCTTC. Protein: CSAPGQGVSYNEQFF.

The V call is TRBV3-1 (or the pseudogene TRBV3-2), the J call TRBJ2-3, with D perhaps matching TRBD2 (7 bases). Trimming removed 3 bases from V and 5 bases from J, with 21 bases in between. The CDR3 contains 17 residues. Germline CDR1 reads LGHDT; CDR2 reads YNNKEL (reference sequence). The CDR3 here is CASSQPEGGGALDTQYF. DNA for the CDR3: TGTGCCAGCAGCCAGCCCGAGGGAGGGGGGGCCTTAGATACGCAGTATTTT.

The rearrangement links TRBV9 to TRBJ2-3; the D is unclear. Trimming cost V 0 bases and J 2 bases, with 7 bases left between them. The CDR3 is 14 amino acids. The germline gives CDR1 SGDLS, CDR2 YYNGEE. The CDR3 bases are TGTGCCAGCAGCGTAGGGCAAGACACAGATACGCAGTATTTT. Its translation is CASSVGQDTDTQYF.

A word on this clone: Other DNA sequences from this sample encode an identical CDR3 as well. V and J are TRBV12-3 or TRBV12-4 and TRBJ1-1; possible D gene TRBD1, 5 bases. V was shortened by 5 bases and J by 6 bases, with 7 bases between the two germline ends. This CDR3 has 11 amino acids. The CDR3 spells CASSQGAEAFF. In DNA, the CDR3 is TGTGCCAGCAGTCAGGGTGCTGAAGCTTTCTTT.

The gene calls are TRBV5-1 and TRBJ1-2; 7 nucleotides agree with TRBD1. The germline CDR1 and CDR2 sequences are SGHRS and YFSETQ. The junction had 7 bases not matched to a gene; V was cut back by 2 bases and J by 6 bases. CDR3 size: 14 residues. CDR3 sequence (DNA): TGCGCCAGCAGCTTAAGACAGGGCGGCAATGGCTACACCTTC. It is translated as CASSLRQGGNGYTF.